This passage covers 11 T cell receptor beta chains from one sample sequenced in a study of blood T cell repertoires in COVID-19. Libraries were prepared by immunoSEQ multiplex PCR; TCRdb keeps only in-frame clonotypes and omits some of them. The data contain fewer than 300,000 clones, 70% to 85% of them singletons. Sequenced material: peripheral blood. These receptors originate from a woman of 80 years or more with acute or convalescent COVID-19.

This clone was counted between two and nine times. The V and J genes are TRBV5-1 and TRBJ2-7; 8 nucleotides align to TRBD1. Germline-derived CDR1 and CDR2 are SGHRS and YFSETQ. The CDR3 spans 14 residues. After removal of 5 bases from V and 0 bases from J, the junction contained 4 bases not matched to a gene. The DNA for the CDR3 is TGCGCCAGCAGATCCGGGACAGGCTCCTACGAGCAGTACTTC. It specifies CASRSGTGSYEQYF.

The V and J genes are TRBV7-8 and TRBJ1-5; TRBD1 aligns across 7 bases. The CDR3 sequence is 15 residues long. Germline V lookup: CDR1 SGHVS, CDR2 FQNEAQ. Losses at the gene ends were 4 bases for V and 7 bases for J; bases not matched to a gene: 10. In nucleotides, the CDR3 is TGTGCCAGCAGCTCCCAATTACAGGGGACCCAGCCCCAGCATTTT. Its translation is CASSSQLQGTQPQHF.

V and J are TRBV3-1 (or the pseudogene TRBV3-2) and TRBJ2-1; TRBD2 is a possible D gene (6 bases). Trimming cost V 6 bases and J 5 bases, with 17 bases left between them. Per germline, CDR1 LGHDT and CDR2 YNNKEL (reference sequence). The CDR3 is 15 amino acids. CDR3 coding DNA: TGTGCCAGCAGTTCCCATAGCGGTAATAACAATGAGCAGTTCTTC. It specifies CASSSHSGNNNEQFF.

The rearrangement joins TRBV4-1 to TRBJ2-5; D remains ambiguous. This CDR3 contains 16 residues. Trimming removed 2 bases at V and 4 bases at J, with 17 bases between. The germline V gene has CDR1 MGHRA and CDR2 YSYEKL. This CDR3 reads CASSQRSWSTGETQYF. In DNA form, the CDR3 reads TGCGCCAGCAGCCAAAGGTCTTGGTCGACGGGAGAGACCCAGTACTTC.

The chain carries TRBV2 and TRBJ1-6; no clear D gene. Germline CDR1 and CDR2: SNHLY and FYNNEI. The CDR3 totals 14 residues. Trimming pared 3 bases from V and 11 bases from J, leaving 14 bases between. The DNA of the CDR3 is TGTGCCAGCAGTGATAGTCTGGGAGTAGCACCCCTCCACTTT. It translates to CASSDSLGVAPLHF. Complete variable domain (other parts from reference TRBV2 and TRBJ1-6): EPEVTQTPSHQVTQMGQEVILRCVPISNHLYFYWYRQILGQKVEFLVSFYNNEISEKSEIFDDQFSVERPDGSNFTLKIRSTKLEDSAMYFCASSDSLGVAPLHFGNGTRLTVT.

The chain carries TRBV15 and TRBJ1-3, with unresolved D. V lost 0 bases and J 6 bases, leaving 3 bases between the germline ends. Germline CDR1 LNHNV, CDR2 YYDKDF (reference sequence). The length of the CDR3 is 12 residues. This chain's CDR3 is CATSRDINTIYF. The CDR3 bases are TGTGCCACCAGCAGAGATATAAACACCATATATTTT.

This chain uses TRBV20-1 with TRBJ1-4; D possibly corresponds to TRBD1 (6 bases). The CDR3 is 15 residues long. CDR1 is DFQATT and CDR2 is SNEGSKA in the germline V gene (reference sequence). The V gene lost 3 bases and the J gene lost 7 bases, with 18 bases spanning the gap. The CDR3 reads CSASTGFLTSEKLFF. The CDR3 bases are TGCAGTGCTAGTACAGGGTTTTTGACGAGTGAAAAACTGTTTTTT.

The rearrangement links TRBV30 to TRBJ2-7; 7 bases fit TRBD2. J lost 5 bases, V lost 5 bases, and 3 bases had no gene match. Looked up from germline, CDR1 is GTSNPN and CDR2 is SVGIG (reference sequence). The CDR3 has 11 amino acids. The DNA for the CDR3 is TGTGCCTGGGGTGGGGGGGACGAGCAGTACTTC. This encodes CAWGGGDEQYF.

The chain couples TRBV3-1 (or the pseudogene TRBV3-2) to TRBJ2-5; D is uncertain. V shed 4 bases and J shed 5 bases, with 8 bases lying between them. In germline, CDR1 is LGHDT, CDR2 YNNKEL (reference sequence). The CDR3 totals 12 residues. The CDR3 nucleotides read TGTGCCAGCAGCCCCCTGGCCGAGACCCAGTACTTC. Encoded protein: CASSPLAETQYF.

CDR3 bases: TGCGCCAGCAGTGATTACAGCCGAGATCAGCCCCAGCATTTT. Its translation is CASSDYSRDQPQHF. The chain carries TRBV10-2 and TRBJ1-5; D unresolved. The CDR3 is 14 amino acids. Germline V gene sequence: CDR1 WSHSY, CDR2 SAAADI. Trimming took off 3 bases at V and 5 bases at J, with 11 bases between the two ends.

The chain links TRBV30 to TRBJ1-2; D gene unclear. Trimming cost V 2 bases and J 0 bases, with 16 bases left between them. CDR3 length: 16 amino acids. The germline V gene has CDR1 GTSNPN and CDR2 SVGIG (reference sequence). The CDR3 sequence: CAWSLGVGVTNYGYTF. DNA of the CDR3: TGTGCCTGGAGTTTAGGAGTGGGAGTAACTAACTATGGCTACACCTTC.